This T cell receptor beta chain stems from a study of metastatic and nonmetastatic thyroid tumors. Whole-study context: Blood and tumor or nodule tissue repertoires from malignant and benign thyroid patients were compared.

This CDR3 spans 13 amino acids. Germline-derived CDR1 and CDR2 are LNHDA and SQIVND (reference sequence). Every patient was untreated before thyroid surgery. In the study's own analysis: Using the CDR3 differences seen across clinicopathological groups, the authors built a distant-metastasis classifier for papillary thyroid cancer, which was meant to discriminate distant-metastatic patients. TCRdb ran MiXCR on the PCR reads. TCRdb, rather than the study authors, made the V and J calls. The repertoire holds around 30,000 clones, with 15% to 20% as singletons. This clone was detected many times. Its specificity is unknown. A read error may be the cause here, since a much bigger clone is one base away. The sample has other DNA sequences that encode this CDR3 too. Whole-study results and caveats: The reported finding was significantly higher TCR beta diversity in malignant thyroid tumors relative to benign nodules, in blood and tumor.

Sequences were obtained from blood. The chain uses TRBV19 and TRBJ1-3; D unclear. The origin of this receptor is a female donor with papillary thyroid cancer or a benign thyroid nodule (not recorded which). Some clones in this sample may be carry-over from other donors' samples. The DNA for the CDR3 is TGTGCCAGTAGTGAGAGTCCTGGAAACACCATATACTTT. This gives the protein CASSESPGNTIYF.